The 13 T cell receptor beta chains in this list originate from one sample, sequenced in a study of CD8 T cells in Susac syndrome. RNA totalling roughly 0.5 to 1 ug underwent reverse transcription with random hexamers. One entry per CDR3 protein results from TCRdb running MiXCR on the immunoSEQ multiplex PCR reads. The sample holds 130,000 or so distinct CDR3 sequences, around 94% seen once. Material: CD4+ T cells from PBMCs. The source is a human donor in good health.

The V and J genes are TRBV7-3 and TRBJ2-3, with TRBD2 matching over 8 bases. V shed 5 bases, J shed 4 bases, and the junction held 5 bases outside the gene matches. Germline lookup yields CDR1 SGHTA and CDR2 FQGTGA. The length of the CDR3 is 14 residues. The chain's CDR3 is CASSMTSAADTQYF. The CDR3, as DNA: TGTGCCAGCAGCATGACTAGCGCCGCAGATACGCAGTATTTT.

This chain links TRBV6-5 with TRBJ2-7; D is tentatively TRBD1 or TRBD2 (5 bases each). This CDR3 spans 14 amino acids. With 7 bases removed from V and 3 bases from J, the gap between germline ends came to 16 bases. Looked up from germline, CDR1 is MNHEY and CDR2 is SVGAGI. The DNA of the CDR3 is TGTGCCAGCACCGGGCGGGCAGGGAACTACGAGCAGTACTTC. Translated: CASTGRAGNYEQYF.

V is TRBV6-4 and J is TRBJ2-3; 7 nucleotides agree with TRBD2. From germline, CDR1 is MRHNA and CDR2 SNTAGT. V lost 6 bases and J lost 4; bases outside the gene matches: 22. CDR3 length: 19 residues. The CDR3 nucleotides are TGTGCCAGCAGAACGCGGGCTAGCGGACAACGAGGCCTCGCAGATACGCAGTATTTT. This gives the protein CASRTRASGQRGLADTQYF.

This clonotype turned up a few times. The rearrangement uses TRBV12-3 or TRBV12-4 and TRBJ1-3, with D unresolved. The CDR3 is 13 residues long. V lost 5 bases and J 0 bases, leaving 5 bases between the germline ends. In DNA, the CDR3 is TGTGCCAGCAGTCCGTCCTCTGGAAACACCATATATTTT. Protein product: CASSPSSGNTIYF.

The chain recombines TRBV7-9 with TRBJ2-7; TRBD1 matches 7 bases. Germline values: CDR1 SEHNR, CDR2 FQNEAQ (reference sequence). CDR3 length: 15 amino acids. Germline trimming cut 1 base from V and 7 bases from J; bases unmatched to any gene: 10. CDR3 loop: CASSLDGQVTGEQYF. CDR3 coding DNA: TGTGCCAGCAGCTTAGACGGACAGGTGACGGGGGAGCAGTACTTC.

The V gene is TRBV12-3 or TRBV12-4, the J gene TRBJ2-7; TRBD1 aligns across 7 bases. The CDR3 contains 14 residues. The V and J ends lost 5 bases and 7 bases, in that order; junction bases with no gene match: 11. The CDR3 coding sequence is TGTGCCAGCAGTCCCGACAGGGTCCCTATTGAGCAGTACTTC. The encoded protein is CASSPDRVPIEQYF.

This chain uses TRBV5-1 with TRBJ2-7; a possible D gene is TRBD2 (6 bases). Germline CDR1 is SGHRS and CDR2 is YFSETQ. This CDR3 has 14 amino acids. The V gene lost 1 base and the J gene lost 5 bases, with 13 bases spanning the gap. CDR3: CASSLTGGIDEQYF. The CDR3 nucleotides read TGCGCCAGCAGCTTGACCGGGGGAATCGACGAGCAGTACTTC.

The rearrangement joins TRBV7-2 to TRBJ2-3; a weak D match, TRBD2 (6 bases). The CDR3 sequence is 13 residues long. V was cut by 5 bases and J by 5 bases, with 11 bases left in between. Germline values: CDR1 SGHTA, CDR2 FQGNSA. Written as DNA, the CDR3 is TGTGCCAGCAGCCGGGGACTCTTAGATACGCAGTATTTT. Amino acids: CASSRGLLDTQYF. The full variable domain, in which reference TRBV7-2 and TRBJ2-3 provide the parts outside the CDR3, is GAGVSQSPSNKVTEKGKDVELRCDPISGHTALYWYRQSLGQGLEFLIYFQGNSAPDKSGLPSDRFSAERTGGSVSTLTIQRTQQEDSAVYLCASSRGLLDTQYFGPGTRLTVL.

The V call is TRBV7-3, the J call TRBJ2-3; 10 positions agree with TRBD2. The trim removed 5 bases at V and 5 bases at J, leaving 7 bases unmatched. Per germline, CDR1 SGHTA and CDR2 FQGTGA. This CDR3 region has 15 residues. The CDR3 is CASSPQRLAGDTQYF. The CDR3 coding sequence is TGTGCCAGCAGCCCCCAGAGACTAGCGGGAGATACGCAGTATTTT.

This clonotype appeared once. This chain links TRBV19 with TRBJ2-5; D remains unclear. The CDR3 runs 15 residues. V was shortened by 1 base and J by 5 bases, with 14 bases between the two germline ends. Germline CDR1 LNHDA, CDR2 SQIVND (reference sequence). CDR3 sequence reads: CASSIGRWQAETQYF. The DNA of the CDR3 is TGTGCCAGTAGTATAGGTCGGTGGCAGGCCGAGACCCAGTACTTC.

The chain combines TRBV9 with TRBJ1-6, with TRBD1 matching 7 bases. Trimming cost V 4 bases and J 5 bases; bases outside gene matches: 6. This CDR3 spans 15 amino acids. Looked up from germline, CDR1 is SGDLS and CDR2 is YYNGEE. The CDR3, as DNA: TGTGCCAGCAGCCCCCGGGACAGCAATAATTCACCCCTCCACTTT. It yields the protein CASSPRDSNNSPLHF.

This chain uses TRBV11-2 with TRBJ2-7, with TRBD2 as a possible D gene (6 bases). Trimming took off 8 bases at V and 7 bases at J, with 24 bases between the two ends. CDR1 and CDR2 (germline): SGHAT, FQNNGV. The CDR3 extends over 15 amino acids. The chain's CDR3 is CASAASDALAGEQYF. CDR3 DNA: TGTGCCAGCGCCGCTAGCGACGCCCTCGCTGGAGAGCAGTACTTC.

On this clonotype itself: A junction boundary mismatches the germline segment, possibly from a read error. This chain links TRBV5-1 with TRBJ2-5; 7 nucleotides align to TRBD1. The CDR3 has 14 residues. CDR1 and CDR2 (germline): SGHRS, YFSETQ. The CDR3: CASSAGTAKETQYF. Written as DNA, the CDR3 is TGCGCCAGCAGCGCCGGGACAGCCAAAGAAACCCAGTACTTC.